These 14 T cell receptor beta chains came from one sample sequenced in a study of sequential checkpoint blockade in melanoma. Treatment given: randomized to nivolumab then ipilimumab (arm A) or the reverse (arm B). The repertoire was sequenced with immunoSEQ multiplex PCR; TCRdb's copy has only in-frame clones and lacks some. The sample holds about 710 clones; 20% to 25% are singletons and the top ten take roughly 19%. Sequenced material: tumor tissue (inferred from file names), taken from a patient given nivolumab and ipilimumab in sequence. The receptors were sampled from a human donor with melanoma.

By proportion, this clone is medium-sized (0.01 to 0.1%). The chain uses TRBV9 and TRBJ2-5; no clear D. V was pared by 1 base and J by 1 base, with 8 bases between. The germline V gene encodes CDR1 SGDLS and CDR2 YYNGEE. The CDR3 totals 14 residues. The CDR3 sequence is CASSVTAGQETQYF. The CDR3, as DNA: TGTGCCAGCAGCGTAACGGCAGGCCAAGAGACCCAGTACTTC.

This clone was detected a few times. The chain uses TRBV9 and TRBJ2-2, with TRBD1 matching over 9 bases. The trim removed 4 bases at V and 2 bases at J, leaving 6 bases unmatched. The CDR3 sequence is 16 residues long. Germline values: CDR1 SGDLS, CDR2 YYNGEE. CDR3 nucleotides: TGTGCCAGCAGCCCCCACAGGGGGCTAAACACCGGGGAGCTGTTTTTT. This translates into CASSPHRGLNTGELFF. Using reference TRBV9 and TRBJ2-2 for the parts outside the CDR3, the full variable domain is DSGVTQTPKHLITATGQRVTLRCSPRSGDLSVYWYQQSLDQGLQFLIQYYNGEERAKGNILERFSAQQFPDLHSELNLSSLELGDSALYFCASSPHRGLNTGELFFGEGSRLTVL.

J is TRBJ2-7 and V is TRBV23-1; 7 bases align to TRBD2. Being an ORF, TRBV23-1 has a function that is uncertain. Unmatched junction bases numbered 4, after V lost 6 bases and J lost 2 bases. There are 13 residues in the CDR3. The CDR3 sequence: CASSVGGTYEQYF. CDR3 nucleotide sequence: TGCGCCAGCAGCGTGGGAGGGACCTACGAGCAGTACTTC.

By sample fraction, this clone is large (0.1 to 1%). The V gene is TRBV23-1, the J gene TRBJ1-2; 8 positions match TRBD1. TRBV23-1 falls under the ORF class, with uncertain function. The CDR3 length is 16 residues. J was trimmed by 5 bases and V by 0 bases; bases with no gene match: 8. CDR3 bases: TGCGCCAGCAGTCAATCTGGGACAGGAGGGGTTTATGGCTACACCTTC. Its protein product is CASSQSGTGGVYGYTF.

The chain joins TRBV19 to TRBJ1-1; D possibly corresponds to TRBD1 (5 bases). The CDR3 is 13 amino acids. The V gene lost 6 bases and the J gene lost 1 base, with 9 bases spanning the gap. CDR1 is LNHDA, CDR2 SQIVND, per germline (reference sequence). The CDR3 reads CASRKTENTEAFF. The CDR3 region has the DNA TGTGCCAGTAGGAAGACAGAGAACACTGAAGCTTTCTTT.

This clone ranks as large. The rearrangement links TRBV6-8 to TRBJ1-1; TRBD1 matches at 7 bases. The CDR3 contains 13 residues. The germline V gene has CDR1 MNHGY and CDR2 SAAAGT. Trimming at V came to 6 bases and at J to 8 bases, leaving 9 bases not matched to a gene. The CDR3 DNA reads as TGTGCCAGCAGGGGGGGCGACAGGGTAGAAGCTTTCTTT. It translates to CASRGGDRVEAFF.

The table lists this clone with a few counts. V usage is TRBV11-3 and J usage is TRBJ2-5, with D possibly TRBD2 on 5 matching bases. CDR1 is SGHNT, CDR2 YENEEA, per germline. The CDR3 sequence is 15 residues long. V lost 5 bases to trimming and J lost 0 bases, with 13 bases between them. Here the CDR3 DNA reads TGTGCCAGCAGCGTTAAACAGCGGTACCAAGAGACCCAGTACTTC. Amino acids: CASSVKQRYQETQYF.

This clone was detected a few times. The V call is TRBV18, the J call TRBJ2-1, with D perhaps matching TRBD1 (6 bases). This CDR3 has 15 residues. The V and J ends lost 1 base and 5 bases respectively, with 12 bases between them. CDR1 and CDR2 (germline): KGHSH, LQKENI. The CDR3 is CASSPRQEPNNEQFF. The CDR3 nucleotides are TGTGCCAGCTCACCACGACAGGAACCGAACAATGAGCAGTTCTTC.

V and J are TRBV19 and TRBJ2-7; tentatively, D is TRBD1 (6 bases). This CDR3 contains 16 residues. CDR1 is LNHDA, CDR2 SQIVND, per germline (reference sequence). V lost 4 bases and J lost 7, with 23 bases in between. DNA for the CDR3: TGTGCCAGTAGTACCACCTTAGGACAGTTGGGGATGGAGCAGTACTTC. Translating gives CASSTTLGQLGMEQYF.

This clone is termed medium-sized. V and J are TRBV11-3 and TRBJ2-5; tentative D call: TRBD2 (5 bases). Looked up from germline, CDR1 is SGHNT and CDR2 is YENEEA. There are 17 residues in the CDR3. V was cut by 1 base and J by 2 bases, with 17 bases left in between. CDR3 sequence: CASSLGVLGSGQETQYF. The DNA of the CDR3 is TGTGCCAGCAGCTTAGGCGTCCTGGGCAGCGGACAAGAGACCCAGTACTTC.

By frequency in the sample, this clone is hyperexpanded. The CDR3 loop reads CASSQALAGGPQRYNEQFF. As DNA, the CDR3 is TGTGCCAGCAGCCAAGCATTAGCGGGGGGGCCACAACGGTACAATGAGCAGTTCTTC. The rearrangement uses TRBV14 and TRBJ2-1; 11 bases align to TRBD2. Germline CDR1 is SGHDN and CDR2 is FVKESK. The CDR3 is 19 amino acids. V shed 1 base and J 4 bases; nucleotides not matched to a gene: 12.

A few counts support this clone. The J gene is TRBJ2-5, the V gene TRBV11-3, with 8 nucleotides matching TRBD2. This CDR3 comprises 15 residues. J lost 3 bases, V lost 5 bases, and 8 bases had no gene match. Germline V gene sequence: CDR1 SGHNT, CDR2 YENEEA. The CDR3 sequence: CASSTGLAGEETQYF. In nucleotides, the CDR3 is TGTGCCAGCAGCACCGGACTAGCAGGGGAAGAGACCCAGTACTTC.

This clone is termed large. The chain carries TRBV4-1 and TRBJ1-1; D is possibly TRBD1 (5 bases). Germline-derived CDR1 and CDR2 are MGHRA and YSYEKL. The ends were cut back, 4 bases at V and 1 base at J, with 13 bases in the middle. This CDR3 has 15 residues. The CDR3, as DNA: TGCGCCAGCAGCCTCCGGCCTCAGGGGAACACTGAAGCTTTCTTT. Protein: CASSLRPQGNTEAFF.

The rearrangement joins TRBV4-1 to TRBJ1-1; D unclear. Germline lookup yields CDR1 MGHRA and CDR2 YSYEKL. The CDR3 length is 15 residues. V was trimmed by 1 base and J by 0 bases, leaving 9 bases between them. The CDR3 bases are TGCGCCAGCAGCCAAGCGGTGAACCTGAACACTGAAGCTTTCTTT. Amino acids: CASSQAVNLNTEAFF.